The following is a TCR beta chain sequence with its context. Its antigen is not known. This entry belongs to a study of regulatory T cells in long-lasting Graves disease. Time point: persistent/refractory GD, antithyroid drugs over 5 years with positive TRAb. The TCR library was prepared using RNA isolated from PBMCs. Each of the patients was recruited from an endocrinology department situated in Xi'an, China. Study-level points and caveats: The TCR repertoire of persistent Graves' patients was less diverse than that of newly diagnosed ones. There was favoring of TRBV28, TRBJ1-2 and TRBJ2-5 in persistent disease.

V was trimmed by 6 bases and J by 7 bases, leaving 18 bases between them. From germline, CDR1 is LNHDA and CDR2 SQIVND (reference sequence). This CDR3 spans 15 amino acids. Sequencing libraries for TCR beta were prepared with iRepertoire HTBI primers and Arm-PCR of CDR3 regions. TCRdb re-analysed the multiplex PCR reads in MiXCR, keeping a single row per CDR3 protein. Among approximately 350,000 distinct CDR3 sequences listed, roughly 25% were seen once. V usage is TRBV19 and J usage is TRBJ2-2; D may be TRBD2 (6 bases). The sequencing used peripheral blood mononuclear cells (PBMCs), collected when the disease was refractory, from a patient treated with antithyroid drugs. The receptor was derived from a woman between 40 and 55 years old with Graves disease. CDR3 in DNA: TGTGCCAGTAGAGCCCCCGGGACTTCCTTCGGGGAGCTGTTTTTT. Its translation: CASRAPGTSFGELFF.